A single TCR beta chain is shown here with its context. The entry originates in a study of preoperative IRX-2 immunotherapy in early breast cancer. Indicated treatment: preoperative locoregional IRX-2 cytokine immunotherapy. Patients received preoperative, locoregional IRX-2 cytokine immunotherapy in a phase Ib study. Profiling relied on immunoSEQ multiplex PCR, and the TCRdb table lists in-frame clones only, not all of them. The table includes roughly 62,000 clones, roughly 94% detected once. The CDR3 has 14 amino acids. Germline-derived CDR1 and CDR2 are SNHLY and FYNNEI. Between the trimmed V and J ends, which lost 5 bases and 11 bases, there was a span of 21 bases.

The sample was acquired from a patient treated with IRX-2 immunotherapy. This TCR came from a human donor with breast cancer. The chain is built from TRBV2 and TRBJ1-1, with D perhaps matching TRBD1 (5 bases). The CDR3 DNA reads TGTGCCAGCAGTTCACCACGGGACCCCGGGAGTGCTTTCTTT. Encoded protein: CASSSPRDPGSAFF.